This T cell receptor (beta chain) was obtained from a study of cytomegalovirus exposure and HLA in healthy donors. The sample holds a few counts of this clone. Its antigen remains unidentified. Germline V gives CDR1 SGHVS, CDR2 FQNEAQ. The V and J ends lost 7 bases and 3 bases, in that order; junction bases with no gene match: 9. This CDR3 has 15 residues. The study ran its PCR with 60 Vbeta and 13 Jbeta primers. Using immunoSEQ multiplex PCR, the repertoire was profiled, and TCRdb retains in-frame clones only, with some absent. Of 95,000 or so clones detected, approximately 80% appear once; the ten largest clones hold roughly 4%. Whole-study results and caveats: Relative to equally common others, HLA-associated TCR beta chains showed greater clonal expansion in a later analysis. A later analysis linked a missense variant in DCLRE1C to the trimming of TCR beta V and J genes.

The chain joins TRBV7-8 to TRBJ2-5; TRBD1 matches at 9 bases. Sequencing was done on a sample of PBMCs. The sequence was obtained from a woman in her seventies in good health and CMV-seropositive. CDR3 bases: TGTGCCAGCACCAACAGGGGGCGACATGAAGAGACCCAGTACTTC. It specifies CASTNRGRHEETQYF.